This paragraph covers one T cell receptor (beta chain) sequence. Its antigen remains unidentified. V lost 6 bases and J 4 bases, leaving 18 bases between the germline ends. Germline lookup yields CDR1 MDHEN and CDR2 SYDVKM. The CDR3 covers 15 residues. The data were taken from a study of shared clonotypes between healthy human individuals. Study details: For every donor, three CD4 naive, three CD4 memory, two CD8 naive and one CD8 memory plates were used.

For every subset, genomic DNA was evenly distributed across several immunoSEQ plates. Data came from immunoSEQ multiplex PCR; TCRdb stores just in-frame clones and leaves some out. The table shows under 850,000 clones, with around 70% occurring only once. Study conclusions and caveats: It was the non-shared clonotypes that had lower generation probabilities than clonotypes shared by all four donors. Larger richness was generally estimated for naive than memory subsets.

This TCR derives from a woman aged 25-40 years in good health. Source material: memory CD4+ T cells sorted from blood. Subset: CD45RA-negative fraction. The chain has TRBV28 and TRBJ1-2; D is undetermined. CDR3 sequence (DNA): TGTGCCAGCAGCAACCAAGGGCCTCAAATCTATGGCTACACCTTC. Its translation: CASSNQGPQIYGYTF.